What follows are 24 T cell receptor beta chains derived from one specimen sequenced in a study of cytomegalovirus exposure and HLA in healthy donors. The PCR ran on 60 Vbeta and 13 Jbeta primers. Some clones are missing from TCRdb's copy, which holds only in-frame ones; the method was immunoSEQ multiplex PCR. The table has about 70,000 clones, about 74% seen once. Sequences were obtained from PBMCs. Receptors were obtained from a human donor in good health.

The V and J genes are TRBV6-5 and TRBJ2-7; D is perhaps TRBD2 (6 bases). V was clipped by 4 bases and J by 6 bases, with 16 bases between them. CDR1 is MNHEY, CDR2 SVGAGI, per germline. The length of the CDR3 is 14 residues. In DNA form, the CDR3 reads TGTGCCAGCAGTTCCCCCGGGGGTAGCAGCGAGCAGTACTTC. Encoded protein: CASSSPGGSSEQYF.

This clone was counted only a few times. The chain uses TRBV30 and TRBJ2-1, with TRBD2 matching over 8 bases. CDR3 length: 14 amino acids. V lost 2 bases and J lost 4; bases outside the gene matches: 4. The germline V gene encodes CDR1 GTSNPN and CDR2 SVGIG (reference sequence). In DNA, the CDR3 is TGTGCCTGGAGTAATAGCGGGGCTTACAATGAGCAGTTCTTC. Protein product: CAWSNSGAYNEQFF. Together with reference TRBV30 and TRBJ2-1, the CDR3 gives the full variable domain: SQTIHQWPATLVQPVGSPLSLECTVEGTSNPNLYWYRQAAGRGLQLLFYSVGIGQISSEVPQNLSASRPQDRQFILSSKKLLLSDSGFYLCAWSNSGAYNEQFFGPGTRLTVL.

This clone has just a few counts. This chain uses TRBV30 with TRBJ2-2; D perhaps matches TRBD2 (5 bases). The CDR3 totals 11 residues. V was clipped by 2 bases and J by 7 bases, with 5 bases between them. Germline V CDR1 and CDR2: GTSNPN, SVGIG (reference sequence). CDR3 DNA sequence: TGTGCCTGGAGTCGGGGCGGGGAGCTGTTTTTT. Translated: CAWSRGGELFF.

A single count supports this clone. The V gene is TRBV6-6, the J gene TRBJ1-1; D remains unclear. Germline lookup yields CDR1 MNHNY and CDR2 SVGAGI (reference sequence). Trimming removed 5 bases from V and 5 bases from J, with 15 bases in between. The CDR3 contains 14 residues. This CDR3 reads CASSRGMSWTEAFF. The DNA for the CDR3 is TGTGCCAGCAGTCGGGGAATGTCGTGGACTGAAGCTTTCTTT.

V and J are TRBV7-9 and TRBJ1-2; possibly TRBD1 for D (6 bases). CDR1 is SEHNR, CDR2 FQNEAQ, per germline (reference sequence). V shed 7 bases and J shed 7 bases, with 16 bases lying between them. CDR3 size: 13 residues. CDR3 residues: CASNQLGGRGYTF. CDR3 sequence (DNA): TGTGCCAGCAACCAACTGGGGGGGCGTGGCTACACCTTC.

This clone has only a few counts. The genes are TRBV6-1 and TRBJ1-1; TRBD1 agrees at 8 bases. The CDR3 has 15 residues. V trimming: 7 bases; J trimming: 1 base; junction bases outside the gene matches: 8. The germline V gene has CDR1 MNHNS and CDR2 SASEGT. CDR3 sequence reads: CASISRDRPNTEAFF. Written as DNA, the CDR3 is TGTGCCAGCATTTCTAGGGACAGGCCGAACACTGAAGCTTTCTTT.

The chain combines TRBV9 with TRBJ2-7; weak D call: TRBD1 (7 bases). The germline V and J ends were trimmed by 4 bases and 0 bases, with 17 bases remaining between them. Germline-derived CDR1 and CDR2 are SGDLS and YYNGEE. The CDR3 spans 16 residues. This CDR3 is CASSFGGTESSYEQYF. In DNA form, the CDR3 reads TGTGCCAGCAGCTTCGGCGGGACAGAGAGCTCCTACGAGCAGTACTTC. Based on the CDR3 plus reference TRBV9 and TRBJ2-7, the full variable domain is DSGVTQTPKHLITATGQRVTLRCSPRSGDLSVYWYQQSLDQGLQFLIQYYNGEERAKGNILERFSAQQFPDLHSELNLSSLELGDSALYFCASSFGGTESSYEQYFGPGTRLTVT.

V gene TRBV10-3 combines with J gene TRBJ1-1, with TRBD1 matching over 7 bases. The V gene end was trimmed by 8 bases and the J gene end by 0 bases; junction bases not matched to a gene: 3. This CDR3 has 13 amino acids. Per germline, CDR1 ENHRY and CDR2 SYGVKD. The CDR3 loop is CAILGQLNTEAFF. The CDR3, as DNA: TGTGCCATCTTGGGACAGCTGAACACTGAAGCTTTCTTT.

The DNA of the CDR3 is TGTGCCAGCAGTAAGAGGCTCCTAGCCGACGAGCAGTACTTC. This sequence encodes CASSKRLLADEQYF. The genes are TRBV6-1 and TRBJ2-7, with D possibly being TRBD2 (5 bases). V was pared by 5 bases and J by 5 bases, with 16 bases between. The CDR3 extends over 14 amino acids. Germline V gene data show CDR1 as MNHNS and CDR2 as SASEGT.

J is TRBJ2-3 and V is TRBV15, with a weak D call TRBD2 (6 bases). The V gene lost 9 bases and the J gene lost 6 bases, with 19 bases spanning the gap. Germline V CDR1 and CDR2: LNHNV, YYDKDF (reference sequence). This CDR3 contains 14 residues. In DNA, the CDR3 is TGTGCCACGCGGGGCGCTAACATTGGGGATACGCAGTATTTT. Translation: CATRGANIGDTQYF.

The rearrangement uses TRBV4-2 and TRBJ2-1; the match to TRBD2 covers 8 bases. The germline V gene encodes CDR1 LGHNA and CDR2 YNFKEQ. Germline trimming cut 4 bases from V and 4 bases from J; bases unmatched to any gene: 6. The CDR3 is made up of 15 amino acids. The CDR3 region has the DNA TGTGCCAGCAGCCCGACTAGCGCAATATACAATGAGCAGTTCTTC. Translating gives CASSPTSAIYNEQFF.

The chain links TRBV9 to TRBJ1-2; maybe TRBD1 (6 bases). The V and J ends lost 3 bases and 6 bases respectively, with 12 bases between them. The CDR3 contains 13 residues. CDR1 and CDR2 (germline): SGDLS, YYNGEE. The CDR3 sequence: CASSARQANGYTF. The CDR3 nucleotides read TGTGCCAGCAGCGCGAGACAGGCGAATGGCTACACCTTC.

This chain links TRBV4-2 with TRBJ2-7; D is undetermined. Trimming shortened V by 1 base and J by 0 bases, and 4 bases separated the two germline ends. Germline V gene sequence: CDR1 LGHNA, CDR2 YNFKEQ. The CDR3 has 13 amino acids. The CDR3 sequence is CASSQVNSYEQYF. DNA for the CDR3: TGTGCCAGCAGCCAAGTCAACTCCTACGAGCAGTACTTC.

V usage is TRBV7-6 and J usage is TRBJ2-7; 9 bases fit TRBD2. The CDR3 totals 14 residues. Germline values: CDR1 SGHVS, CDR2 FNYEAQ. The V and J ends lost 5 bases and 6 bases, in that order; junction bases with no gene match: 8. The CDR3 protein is CASSPSGAPGEQYF. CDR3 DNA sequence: TGTGCCAGCAGCCCTAGCGGGGCCCCTGGCGAGCAGTACTTC.

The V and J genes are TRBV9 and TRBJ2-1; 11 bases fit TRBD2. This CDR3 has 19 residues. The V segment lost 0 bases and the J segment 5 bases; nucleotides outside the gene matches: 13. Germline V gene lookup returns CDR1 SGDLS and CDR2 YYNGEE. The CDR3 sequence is CASSVAGLAGGLNNNEQFF. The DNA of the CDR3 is TGTGCCAGCAGCGTAGCTGGGCTAGCGGGAGGCCTTAACAACAATGAGCAGTTCTTC.

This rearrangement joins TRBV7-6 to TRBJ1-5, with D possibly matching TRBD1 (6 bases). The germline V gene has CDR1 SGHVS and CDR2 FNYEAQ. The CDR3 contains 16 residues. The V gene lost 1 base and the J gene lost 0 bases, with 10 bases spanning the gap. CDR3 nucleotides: TGTGCCAGCAGCTTAGGCCAGGGGAATAGCAATCAGCCCCAGCATTTT. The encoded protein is CASSLGQGNSNQPQHF.

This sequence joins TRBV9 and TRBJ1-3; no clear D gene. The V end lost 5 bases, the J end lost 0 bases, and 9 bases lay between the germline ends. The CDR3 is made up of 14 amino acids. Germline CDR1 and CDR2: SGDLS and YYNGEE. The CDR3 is CASRDEGSGNTIYF. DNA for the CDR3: TGTGCCAGCAGGGATGAGGGCTCTGGAAACACCATATATTTT.

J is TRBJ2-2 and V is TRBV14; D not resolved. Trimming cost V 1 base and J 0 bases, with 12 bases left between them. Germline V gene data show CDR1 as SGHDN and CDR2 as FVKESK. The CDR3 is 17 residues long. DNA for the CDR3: TGTGCCAGCAGCCAAGGTCTTCCACATACGAACACCGGGGAGCTGTTTTTT. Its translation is CASSQGLPHTNTGELFF.

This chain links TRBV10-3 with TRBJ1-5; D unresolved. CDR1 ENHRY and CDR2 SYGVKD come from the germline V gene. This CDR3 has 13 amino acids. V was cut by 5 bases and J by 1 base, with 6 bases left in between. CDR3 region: CAISLTSNQPQHF. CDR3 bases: TGTGCCATCAGTCTGACAAGCAATCAGCCCCAGCATTTT.

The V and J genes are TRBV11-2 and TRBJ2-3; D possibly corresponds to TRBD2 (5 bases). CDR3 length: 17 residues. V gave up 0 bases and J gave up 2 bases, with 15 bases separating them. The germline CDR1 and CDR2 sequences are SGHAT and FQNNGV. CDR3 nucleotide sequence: TGTGCCAGCAGCTTAGATCAGATTAGGCGGGTCACAGATACGCAGTATTTT. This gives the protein CASSLDQIRRVTDTQYF.

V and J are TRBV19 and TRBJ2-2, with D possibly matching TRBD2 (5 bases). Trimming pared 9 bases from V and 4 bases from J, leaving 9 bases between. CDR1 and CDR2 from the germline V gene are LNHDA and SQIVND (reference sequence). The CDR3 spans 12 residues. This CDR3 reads CASRLSTGELFF. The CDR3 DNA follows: TGTGCCAGCCGACTAAGCACCGGGGAGCTGTTTTTT.

The CDR3 DNA reads TGTGCCAGTAGTATATCGGTACAGGAGAATCAGCCCCAGCATTTT. It translates to CASSISVQENQPQHF. The J gene is TRBJ1-5, the V gene TRBV19, with D maybe TRBD1 (5 bases). This CDR3 is built from 15 residues. Germline CDR1 reads LNHDA; CDR2 reads SQIVND (reference sequence). The V end was cut by 2 bases, the J end by 4 bases, with 12 bases between.

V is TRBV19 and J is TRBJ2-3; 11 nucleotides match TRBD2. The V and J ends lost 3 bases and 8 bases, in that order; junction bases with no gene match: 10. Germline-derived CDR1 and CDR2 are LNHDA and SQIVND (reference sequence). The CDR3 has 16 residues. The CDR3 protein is CASSIGLAGGGSTQYF. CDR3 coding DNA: TGTGCCAGTAGTATTGGTCTAGCGGGAGGCGGTAGTACGCAGTATTTT.

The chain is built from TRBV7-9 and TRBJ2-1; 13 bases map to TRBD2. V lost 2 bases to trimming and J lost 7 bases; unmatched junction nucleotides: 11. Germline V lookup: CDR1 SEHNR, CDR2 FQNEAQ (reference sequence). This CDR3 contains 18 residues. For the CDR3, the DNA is TGTGCCAGCAGCTTACCTTTTAGACTAGCGGGAGGTCGGAATGAGCAGTTCTTC. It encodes CASSLPFRLAGGRNEQFF.